This T cell receptor (beta chain) was sequenced for a study of T cells in Graves' hyperthyroidism and ophthalmopathy. From RNA transcripts, TCR beta CDR3 regions were amplified. In the first-round RT-PCR of the TCR CDR3, the HTBI primer set was used. One entry per CDR3 protein, called by TCRdb with MiXCR from the multiplex PCR reads. The sample has approximately 590,000 distinct CDR3 sequences, 15% to 18% seen once; the top ten hold around 7.5%. This clonotype appeared many times. What it binds is not known. Regarding the study as a whole: Blood also carried most thyroid clonotypes expanded above 0.001.

The sample was blood. The source of this sequence is a woman younger than 45 with Graves' hyperthyroidism.

The CDR3 sequence: CASSQRSREQYF. The DNA of the CDR3 is TGTGCCAGCAGCCAACGCTCTCGCGAGCAGTACTTC. This chain connects TRBV7-2 to TRBJ2-7, with unresolved D. This CDR3 contains 12 residues. Trimming removed 5 bases from V and 6 bases from J, with 11 bases in between. Per germline, CDR1 SGHTA and CDR2 FQGNSA.